Shown below are 27 T cell receptor beta chains from a single sample sequenced in a study of OX40 agonist ivuxolimab in advanced cancers. TCRdb's table, derived via immunoSEQ multiplex PCR, lists solely in-frame clones and lacks some. The sample lists 42,000 or so clones; 70% to 90% were seen once. Sequenced here: CD4+ or CD8+ T cells sorted from blood, sampled in a trial of the OX40 agonist ivuxolimab. These TCRs come from an adult with an advanced solid tumor such as melanoma, head and neck, liver or kidney cancer.

The chain is built from TRBV21-1 and TRBJ2-1; TRBD2 reflects the table's D call only, with no check against the DNA. TRBV21-1 is a pseudogene locus. The CDR3 runs to 14 residues. DNA for the CDR3: TGTGCCAGCTTTGGGGGGGCCTGCTACAATGAGCAGTTCTTC. Protein product: CASFGGACYNEQFF.

A remark on this clone: Different DNA sequences within this sample yield the same CDR3. V usage is TRBV6-5 and J usage is TRBJ2-7; the match to TRBD2 covers 12 bases. J was trimmed by 3 bases and V by 5 bases; bases with no gene match: 5. Germline CDR1 MNHEY, CDR2 SVGAGI. CDR3 size: 15 residues. CDR3 protein: CASSLGLAGNYEQYF. CDR3 nucleotides: TGTGCCAGCAGTCTCGGACTAGCGGGGAACTACGAGCAGTACTTC.

This chain joins TRBV7-8 and TRBJ2-2; D not certain. CDR3 length: 14 amino acids. Germline CDR1 and CDR2: SGHVS and FQNEAQ. V lost 2 bases and J lost 0, with 4 bases in between. CDR3 in DNA: TGTGCCAGCAGCTTATGGGCGAACACCGGGGAGCTGTTTTTT. As protein: CASSLWANTGELFF. The full variable domain, in which reference TRBV7-8 and TRBJ2-2 provide the parts outside the CDR3, is GAGVSQSPRYKVAKRGQDVALRCDPISGHVSLFWYQQALGQGPEFLTYFQNEAQLDKSGLPSDRFFAERPEGSVSTLKIQRTQQEDSAVYLCASSLWANTGELFFGEGSRLTVL.

The chain employs TRBV6-5 and TRBJ1-1, with TRBD1 as a possible D gene (5 bases). There are 15 residues in the CDR3. Trimming cost V 3 bases and J 3 bases, with 14 bases left between them. Looked up from germline, CDR1 is MNHEY and CDR2 is SVGAGI. Here the CDR3 reads CASSYSPGGDTEAFF. Here the CDR3 DNA reads TGTGCCAGCAGTTATTCCCCAGGAGGGGACACTGAAGCTTTCTTT.

The chain couples TRBV2 to TRBJ2-5, with TRBD2 matching 11 bases. Trimming took 8 bases from V and 5 from J; bases not matched to a gene: 13. CDR3 length equals 16 residues. Looked up from germline, CDR1 is SNHLY and CDR2 is FYNNEI. The CDR3 DNA reads TGTGCCAGCTGTCTTTGGCTAGCGGGAGGAGGGGAGACCCAGTACTTC. As protein: CASCLWLAGGGETQYF.

This rearrangement joins TRBV11-2 to TRBJ1-6; the D is unclear. Germline values: CDR1 SGHAT, CDR2 FQNNGV. Trimming pared 5 bases from V and 6 bases from J, leaving 5 bases between. This CDR3 spans 12 amino acids. The CDR3 is CASSRSNSPLHF. Written as DNA, the CDR3 is TGTGCCAGCAGCCGATCTAATTCACCCCTCCACTTT.

This rearrangement joins TRBV20-1 to TRBJ2-1, with TRBD2 identical over 7 bases. The CDR3 contains 11 residues. V lost 6 bases, J lost 15 bases, and 11 bases stayed unmatched. Germline V gene data show CDR1 as DFQATT and CDR2 as SNEGSKA (reference sequence). Here the CDR3 reads CSARREGQRFF. CDR3 DNA: TGCAGTGCCCGGAGGGAGGGCCAGCGGTTCTTC.

This rearrangement joins TRBV29-1 to TRBJ2-1; no firm D call. V lost 7 bases and J lost 1, with 17 bases in between. CDR1 is SQVTM and CDR2 is ANQGSEA in the germline V gene. The CDR3 has 15 amino acids. The CDR3 DNA follows: TGCAGCGCGAAAGGCGATTGGGTATCCTACAATGAGCAGTTCTTC. It encodes CSAKGDWVSYNEQFF.

By proportion, this clone is medium-sized. The gene calls are TRBV13 and TRBJ2-2; D call uncertain. Trimming took off 5 bases at V and 8 bases at J, with 6 bases between the two ends. The CDR3 spans 11 residues. CDR1 PRHDT and CDR2 FYEKMQ come from the germline V gene (reference sequence). CDR3 nucleotide sequence: TGTGCCAGCAGCCTTCTTGGGGAGCTGTTTTTT. Residues: CASSLLGELFF.

This clone was detected only a few times. The chain joins TRBV7-3 to TRBJ1-1, with D maybe TRBD1 (5 bases). Looked up from germline, CDR1 is SGHTA and CDR2 is FQGTGA. With 1 base removed from V and 1 base from J, the gap between germline ends came to 10 bases. The CDR3 runs to 15 residues. Here the CDR3 reads CASSLSRGRNTEAFF. The CDR3 DNA is TGTGCCAGCAGCTTAAGTAGGGGTCGGAACACTGAAGCTTTCTTT.

The chain is built from TRBV4-1 and TRBJ1-1; no clear D. The CDR3 loop spans 14 amino acids. Germline CDR1 MGHRA, CDR2 YSYEKL. V lost 4 bases, J lost 6 bases, and 15 bases lay in between. CDR3 bases: TGCGCCAGCAGCCCGGCGCTCGGTAGGGCTGAAGCTTTCTTT. Protein: CASSPALGRAEAFF.

This clone showed up just a few times. The V and J genes are TRBV16 and TRBJ2-1; weak D call: TRBD2 (6 bases). The V gene's germline CDR1 is KGHSY and CDR2 FQNENV. V shed 0 bases and J shed 8 bases, with 17 bases lying between them. The CDR3 sequence is 16 residues long. CDR3 in DNA: TGTGCCAGCAGCCAATCGGTTCCGGGAGTAGGATATGAGCAGTTCTTC. Translating gives CASSQSVPGVGYEQFF. Full variable domain (rest looked up from reference TRBV16 and TRBJ2-1): GEEVAQTPKHLVRGEGQKAKLYCAPIKGHSYVFWYQQVLKNEFKFLISFQNENVFDETGMPKERFSAKCLPNSPCSLEIQATKLEDSAVYFCASSQSVPGVGYEQFFGPGTRLTVL.

This sequence joins TRBV12-5 and TRBJ1-6; 7 nucleotides line up with TRBD1. Looked up from germline, CDR1 is LGHNT and CDR2 is FRNRAP. Losses at the gene ends were 5 bases for V and 7 bases for J; bases not matched to a gene: 5. The CDR3 spans 14 residues. Here the CDR3 reads CASGGDSVNSPLHF. Here the CDR3 DNA reads TGTGCTAGTGGTGGGGACAGTGTCAATTCACCCCTCCACTTT. Full variable domain (outside the CDR3, taken from reference TRBV12-5 and TRBJ1-6): DARVTQTPRHKVTEMGQEVTMRCQPILGHNTVFWYRQTMMQGLELLAYFRNRAPLDDSGMPKDRFSAEMPDATLATLKIQPSEPRDSAVYFCASGGDSVNSPLHFGNGTRLTVT.

This chain joins TRBV7-8 and TRBJ2-2; no clear D gene. V was trimmed by 5 bases and J by 5 bases, leaving 12 bases between them. The germline CDR1 and CDR2 sequences are SGHVS and FQNEAQ. CDR3 length: 14 amino acids. The CDR3 DNA sequence: TGTGCCAGCAGCCCCAGTCGGCGGACCGGGGAGCTGTTTTTT. Protein product: CASSPSRRTGELFF. The variable domain in full, completed from reference TRBV7-8 and TRBJ2-2, reads GAGVSQSPRYKVAKRGQDVALRCDPISGHVSLFWYQQALGQGPEFLTYFQNEAQLDKSGLPSDRFFAERPEGSVSTLKIQRTQQEDSAVYLCASSPSRRTGELFFGEGSRLTVL.

The table lists this clone with a few counts. The V call is TRBV7-3, the J call TRBJ2-1; 8 nucleotides align to TRBD1. The CDR3 is 15 amino acids. CDR1 and CDR2 from the germline V gene are SGHTA and FQGTGA. The junction had 6 bases not matched to a gene; V was cut back by 5 bases and J by 3 bases. CDR3 bases: TGTGCCAGCAGCCCTACGGGACAGGACTACAATGAGCAGTTCTTC. It specifies CASSPTGQDYNEQFF.

The gene calls are TRBV6-5 and TRBJ1-4, with D possibly being TRBD1 (6 bases). Germline CDR1 and CDR2: MNHEY and SVGAGI. CDR3 length: 15 amino acids. Between the trimmed V and J ends, which lost 0 bases and 6 bases, there was a span of 11 bases. The CDR3 spells CASSYSGGGYEKLFF. The CDR3 DNA follows: TGTGCCAGCAGTTACTCCGGAGGGGGTTATGAAAAACTGTTTTTT.

This clone was counted once. V gene TRBV6-5 combines with J gene TRBJ2-3; D possibly corresponds to TRBD1 (6 bases). V lost 0 bases and J 4 bases, leaving 11 bases between the germline ends. There are 15 residues in the CDR3. Germline V gene lookup returns CDR1 MNHEY and CDR2 SVGAGI. The CDR3 DNA is TGTGCCAGCAGTTACTCGGGCCCAGGGGCAGATACGCAGTATTTT. Amino acids: CASSYSGPGADTQYF.

The rearrangement links TRBV18 to TRBJ2-1; TRBD2 aligns across 12 bases. The germline CDR1 and CDR2 sequences are KGHSH and LQKENI. The CDR3 is 15 residues long. Trimming removed 6 bases from V and 4 bases from J; junction bases left unmatched: 4. CDR3 sequence reads: CASSQTSGRYNEQFF. DNA of the CDR3: TGTGCCAGCTCTCAGACTAGCGGGAGATACAATGAGCAGTTCTTC.

The V and J genes are TRBV5-1 and TRBJ2-3, with a possible D match to TRBD1 (8 bases). V lost 0 bases and J lost 4, with 18 bases in between. The CDR3 has 17 residues. CDR1 and CDR2 from the germline V gene are SGHRS and YFSETQ. CDR3 residues: CASSLAAGQGGADTQYF. The CDR3 region has the DNA TGCGCCAGCAGCTTGGCCGCCGGACAGGGAGGGGCAGATACGCAGTATTTT.

The chain combines TRBV2 with TRBJ1-1; the D is unclear. This CDR3 spans 16 amino acids. V was pared by 7 bases and J by 0 bases, with 18 bases between. Per the germline V gene, CDR1 is SNHLY and CDR2 is FYNNEI. CDR3 nucleotide sequence: TGTGCCAGCAAGTTGGGGTTTCCCATTCTGAACACTGAAGCTTTCTTT. Protein sequence: CASKLGFPILNTEAFF.

This clone is classed as medium-sized. J is TRBJ1-1 and V is TRBV9, with a tentative D call TRBD1 (5 bases). The CDR3 extends over 13 amino acids. The V and J ends lost 2 bases and 10 bases respectively, with 15 bases between them. From germline, CDR1 is SGDLS and CDR2 YYNGEE. CDR3 nucleotides: TGTGCCAGCAGCGTCGAACGGGGCGGCGGAGCTTTCTTT. It specifies CASSVERGGGAFF.

The chain couples TRBV18 to TRBJ2-5; D is undetermined. This CDR3 is built from 13 residues. V was trimmed by 0 bases and J by 2 bases, leaving 4 bases between them. Germline-derived CDR1 and CDR2 are KGHSH and LQKENI. CDR3 loop: CASSPPVQETQYF. Here the CDR3 DNA reads TGTGCCAGCTCACCACCGGTTCAAGAGACCCAGTACTTC.

This chain joins TRBV5-6 and TRBJ1-1, with D unclear. V dropped 4 bases and J dropped 1 base, with 14 bases sitting between them. Per germline, CDR1 SGHDT and CDR2 YYEEEE. The CDR3 consists of 15 residues. CDR3 loop: CASSPMLQPNTEAFF. The CDR3 bases are TGTGCCAGCAGCCCGATGTTGCAGCCGAACACTGAAGCTTTCTTT.

This clone was detected a few times. The V and J genes are TRBV5-8 and TRBJ2-7; either TRBD1 or TRBD2 may fit D (5 bases each). The germline V gene encodes CDR1 SGHTS and CDR2 YDEGEE. CDR3 length equals 12 residues. V lost 4 bases to trimming and J lost 5 bases, with 10 bases between them. Here the CDR3 reads CASSRDPNEQYF. CDR3 nucleotides: TGTGCCAGCAGCCGGGACCCCAACGAGCAGTACTTC.

The CDR3 sequence is CASSISGSRSYEQYF. In DNA form, the CDR3 reads TGCGCCAGCAGCATTAGCGGGAGTCGGTCCTACGAGCAGTACTTC. The rearrangement uses TRBV5-1 and TRBJ2-7, with 9 bases fitting TRBD2. The V gene end was trimmed by 4 bases and the J gene end by 1 base; junction bases not matched to a gene: 6. The CDR3 loop spans 15 amino acids. CDR1 SGHRS and CDR2 YFSETQ come from the germline V gene.

V and J are TRBV27 and TRBJ2-7; 12 bases are a match to TRBD2. Germline values: CDR1 MNHEY, CDR2 SMNVEV (reference sequence). V trimming: 6 bases; J trimming: 1 base; junction bases outside the gene matches: 7. The CDR3 is 16 amino acids. The CDR3 loop reads CASSRTGTSGSYEQYF. DNA for the CDR3: TGTGCCAGCAGCCGAACCGGGACTAGCGGGTCCTACGAGCAGTACTTC.

As to this clone: At one of its ends the junction is not consistent with the germline gene, which may arise from a read error. This chain uses TRBV7-7 with TRBJ2-5; TRBD2 matches 7 bases. This CDR3 is 16 amino acids long. Per germline, CDR1 SSHAT and CDR2 FNYEAQ (reference sequence). CDR3 amino acids: CASSLGSSGFQETQYF. The CDR3 DNA is TGTGCTAGCAGCTTAGGTTCTAGCGGATTCCAAGAGACCCAGTACTTC.